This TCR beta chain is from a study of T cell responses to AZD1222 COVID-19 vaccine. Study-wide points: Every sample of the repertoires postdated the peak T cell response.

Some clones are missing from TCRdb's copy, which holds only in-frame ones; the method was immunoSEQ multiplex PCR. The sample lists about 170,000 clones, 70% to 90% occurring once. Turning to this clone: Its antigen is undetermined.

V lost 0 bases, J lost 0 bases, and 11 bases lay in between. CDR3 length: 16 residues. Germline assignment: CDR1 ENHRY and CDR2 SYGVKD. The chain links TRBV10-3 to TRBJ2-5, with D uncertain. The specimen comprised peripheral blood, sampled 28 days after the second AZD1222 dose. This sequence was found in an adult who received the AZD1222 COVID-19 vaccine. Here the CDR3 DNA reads TGTGCCATCAGTGAGTCCCGTATACTGTACCAAGAGACCCAGTACTTC. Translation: CAISESRILYQETQYF.